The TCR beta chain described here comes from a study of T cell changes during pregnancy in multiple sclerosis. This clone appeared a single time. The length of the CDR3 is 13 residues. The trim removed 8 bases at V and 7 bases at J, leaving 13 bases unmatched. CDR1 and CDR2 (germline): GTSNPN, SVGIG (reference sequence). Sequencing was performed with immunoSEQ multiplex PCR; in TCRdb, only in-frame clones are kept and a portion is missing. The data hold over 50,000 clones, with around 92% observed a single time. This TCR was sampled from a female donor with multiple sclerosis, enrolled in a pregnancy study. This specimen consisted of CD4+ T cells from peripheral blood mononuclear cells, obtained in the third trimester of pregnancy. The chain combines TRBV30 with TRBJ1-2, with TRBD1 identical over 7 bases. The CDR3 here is CAGMTGRGFGYTF. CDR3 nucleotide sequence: TGTGCCGGAATGACAGGGCGCGGATTTGGCTACACCTTC.